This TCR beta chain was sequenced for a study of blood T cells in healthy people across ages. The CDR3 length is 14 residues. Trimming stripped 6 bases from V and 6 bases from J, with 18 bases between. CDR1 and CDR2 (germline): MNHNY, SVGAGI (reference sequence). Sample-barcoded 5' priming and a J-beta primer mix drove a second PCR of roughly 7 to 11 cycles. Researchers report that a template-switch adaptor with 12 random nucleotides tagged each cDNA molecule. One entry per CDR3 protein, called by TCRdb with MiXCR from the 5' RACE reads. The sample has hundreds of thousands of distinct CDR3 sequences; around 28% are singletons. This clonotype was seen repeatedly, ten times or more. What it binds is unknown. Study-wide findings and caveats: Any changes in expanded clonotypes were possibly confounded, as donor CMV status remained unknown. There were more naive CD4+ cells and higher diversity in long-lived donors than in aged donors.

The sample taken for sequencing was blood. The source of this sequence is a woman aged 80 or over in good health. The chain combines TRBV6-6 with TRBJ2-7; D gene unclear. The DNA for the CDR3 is TGTGCCAGCAGACCTCGCGCCCAATCCGGCGAGCAGTACTTC. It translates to CASRPRAQSGEQYF.